This T cell receptor (beta chain) emerged from a study of T cell changes during pregnancy in multiple sclerosis. Clones were read by immunoSEQ multiplex PCR, and TCRdb kept only the in-frame ones, dropping some. The table includes some 68,000 clones, roughly 94% detected once. In this sample, this clone turned up a few times. Germline loops: CDR1 MNHNS, CDR2 SASEGT. CDR3 size: 14 residues. V shed 6 bases and J 4 bases; nucleotides not matched to a gene: 6. The input for sequencing was peripheral blood, taken in the second trimester of pregnancy. The TCR was taken from a female donor in good health, enrolled as a control in a pregnancy study. The chain employs TRBV6-1 and TRBJ1-1; TRBD1 matches 9 bases. CDR3 sequence: CASRETGGATEAFF. The CDR3 DNA is TGTGCCAGCAGAGAGACAGGGGGTGCCACTGAAGCTTTCTTT.